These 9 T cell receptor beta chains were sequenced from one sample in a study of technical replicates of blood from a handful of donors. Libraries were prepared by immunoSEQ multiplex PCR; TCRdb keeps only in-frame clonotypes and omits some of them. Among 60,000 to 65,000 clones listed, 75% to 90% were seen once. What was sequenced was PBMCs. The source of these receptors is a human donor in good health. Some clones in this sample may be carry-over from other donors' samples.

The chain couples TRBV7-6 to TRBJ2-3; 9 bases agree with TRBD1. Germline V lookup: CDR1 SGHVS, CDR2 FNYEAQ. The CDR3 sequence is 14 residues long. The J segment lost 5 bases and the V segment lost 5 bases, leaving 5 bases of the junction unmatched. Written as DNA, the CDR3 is TGTGCCAGCAGCACGACAGGGGGAAGAGATACGCAGTATTTT. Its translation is CASSTTGGRDTQYF.

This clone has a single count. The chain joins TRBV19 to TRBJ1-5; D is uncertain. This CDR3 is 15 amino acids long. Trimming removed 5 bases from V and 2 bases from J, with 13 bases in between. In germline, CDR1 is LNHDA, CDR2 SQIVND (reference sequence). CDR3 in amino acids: CASSGWVGGNQPQHF. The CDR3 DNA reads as TGTGCCAGTAGTGGGTGGGTGGGAGGCAATCAGCCCCAGCATTTT. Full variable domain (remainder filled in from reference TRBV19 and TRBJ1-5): DGGITQSPKYLFRKEGQNVTLSCEQNLNHDAMYWYRQDPGQGLRLIYYSQIVNDFQKGDIAEGYSVSREKKESFPLTVTSAQKNPTAFYLCASSGWVGGNQPQHFGDGTRLSIL.

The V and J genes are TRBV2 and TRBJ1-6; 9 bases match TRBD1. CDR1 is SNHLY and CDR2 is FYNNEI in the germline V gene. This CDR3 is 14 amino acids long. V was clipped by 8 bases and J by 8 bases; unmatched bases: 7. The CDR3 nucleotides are TGTGCCAGCTTTCCCGGGACAGGGTATTCACCCCTCCACTTT. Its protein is CASFPGTGYSPLHF.

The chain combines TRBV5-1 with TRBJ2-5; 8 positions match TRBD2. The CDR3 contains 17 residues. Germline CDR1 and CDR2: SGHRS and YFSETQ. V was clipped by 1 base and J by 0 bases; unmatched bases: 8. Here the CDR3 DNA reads TGCGCCAGCAGCTTGAAGTTACTAGCGGAGTACCAAGAGACCCAGTACTTC. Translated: CASSLKLLAEYQETQYF.

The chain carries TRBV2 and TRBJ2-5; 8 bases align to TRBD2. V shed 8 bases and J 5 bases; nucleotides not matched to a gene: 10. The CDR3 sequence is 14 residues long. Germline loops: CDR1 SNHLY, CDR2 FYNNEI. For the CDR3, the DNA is TGTGCCAGCCGGTTCGGGGGGGCCCTGGAGACCCAGTACTTC. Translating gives CASRFGGALETQYF.

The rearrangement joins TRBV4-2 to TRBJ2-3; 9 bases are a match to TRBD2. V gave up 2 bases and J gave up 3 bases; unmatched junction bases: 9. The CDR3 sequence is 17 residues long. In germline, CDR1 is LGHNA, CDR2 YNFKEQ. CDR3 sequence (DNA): TGTGCCAGCAGCCAAAAGGGCGGGGGGGAGCGGACAGATACGCAGTATTTT. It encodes CASSQKGGGERTDTQYF.

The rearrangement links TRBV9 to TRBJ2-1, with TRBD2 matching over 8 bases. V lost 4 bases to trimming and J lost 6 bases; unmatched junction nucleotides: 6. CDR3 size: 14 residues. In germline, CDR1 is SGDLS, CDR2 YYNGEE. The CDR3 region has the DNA TGTGCCAGCAGCCCGGGGCTAGCGGGCAATGAGCAGTTCTTC. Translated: CASSPGLAGNEQFF.

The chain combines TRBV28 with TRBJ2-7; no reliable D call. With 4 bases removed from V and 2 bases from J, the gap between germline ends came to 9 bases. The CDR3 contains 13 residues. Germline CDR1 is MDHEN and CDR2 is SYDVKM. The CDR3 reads CASSYAVTYEQYF. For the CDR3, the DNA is TGTGCCAGCAGTTATGCAGTCACCTACGAGCAGTACTTC.

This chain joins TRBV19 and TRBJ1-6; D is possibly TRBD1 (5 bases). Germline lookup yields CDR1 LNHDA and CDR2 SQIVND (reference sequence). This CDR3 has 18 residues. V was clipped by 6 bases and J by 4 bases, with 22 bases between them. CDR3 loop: CASRKRPGEERYNSPLHF. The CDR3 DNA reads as TGTGCCAGTAGGAAGAGGCCGGGGGAGGAAAGATATAATTCACCCCTCCACTTT.